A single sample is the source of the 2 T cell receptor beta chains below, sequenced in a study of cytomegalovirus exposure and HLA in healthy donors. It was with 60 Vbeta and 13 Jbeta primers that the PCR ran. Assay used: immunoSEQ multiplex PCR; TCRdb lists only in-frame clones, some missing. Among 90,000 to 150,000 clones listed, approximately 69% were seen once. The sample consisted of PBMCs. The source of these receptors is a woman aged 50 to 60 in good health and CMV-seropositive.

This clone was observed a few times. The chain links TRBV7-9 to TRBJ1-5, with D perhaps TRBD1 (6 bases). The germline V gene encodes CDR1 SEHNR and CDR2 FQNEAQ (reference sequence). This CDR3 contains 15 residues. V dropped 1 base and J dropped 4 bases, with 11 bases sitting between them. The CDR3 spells CASSLGTEPNQPQHF. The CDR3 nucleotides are TGTGCCAGCAGCTTAGGGACAGAACCTAATCAGCCCCAGCATTTT.

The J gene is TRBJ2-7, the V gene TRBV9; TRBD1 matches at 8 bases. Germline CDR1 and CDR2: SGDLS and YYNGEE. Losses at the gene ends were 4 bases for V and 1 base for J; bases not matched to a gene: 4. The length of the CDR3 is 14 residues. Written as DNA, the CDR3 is TGTGCCAGCAGCTTAGGGACAGGTTCCTACGAGCAGTACTTC. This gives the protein CASSLGTGSYEQYF. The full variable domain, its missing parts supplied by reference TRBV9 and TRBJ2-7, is DSGVTQTPKHLITATGQRVTLRCSPRSGDLSVYWYQQSLDQGLQFLIQYYNGEERAKGNILERFSAQQFPDLHSELNLSSLELGDSALYFCASSLGTGSYEQYFGPGTRLTVT.